This TCR beta chain was found in a study of CD8+ T cells in alopecia areata. On the study more broadly: Tofacitinib exposure lasted 6 to 18 months, followed by 6 months off drug.

Extraction of RNA preceded its reverse transcription into cDNA, which served as the sequencing template. Some clones are missing from TCRdb's copy, which holds only in-frame ones; the method was immunoSEQ multiplex PCR. Of 60,000 to 70,000 clones listed, about half are singletons. Both peripheral blood and punch biopsies of lesional scalp skin were obtained from patients who had alopecia areata. CDR1 WSHSY and CDR2 SAAADI come from the germline V gene. The V gene end was trimmed by 1 base and the J gene end by 2 bases; junction bases not matched to a gene: 2. CDR3 length: 15 residues. Broader study findings: Clarity of TCR sharing across patients fell short of that in mice, possibly HLA-related.

In the case of this clone: Antigen: not known.

V and J are TRBV10-2 and TRBJ2-3; 8 bases align to TRBD2. The source is a human donor with alopecia areata. The input for sequencing was CD8+ T cells sorted from blood, taken at week 0. The CDR3 is CASSEYSGNTDTQYF. The CDR3 nucleotides are TGCGCCAGCAGTGAGTATAGCGGGAACACAGATACGCAGTATTTT.